This T cell receptor (beta chain) was sequenced for a study of cytomegalovirus exposure and HLA in healthy donors. Points from the study as a whole: Later on, an analysis tied approximately 17,000 TCR beta sequences to HLA alleles at 0.05 false discovery rate.

This clone was recorded a few times. Antigen: not known. PCR involved 60 Vbeta and 13 Jbeta primers. Repertoires were generated with immunoSEQ multiplex PCR, while TCRdb's copy carries only in-frame clones and drops some. Counted here are under 150,000 clones, around two thirds occurring once; the ten biggest clones make up roughly 8.6%. Germline assignment: CDR1 SGDLS and CDR2 YYNGEE. CDR3 size: 15 residues. Sequencing used PBMCs. The clonotype was recovered from a woman in her thirties or forties in good health and CMV-seropositive. This chain joins TRBV9 and TRBJ2-5; TRBD2 matches 8 bases. The tail of the sequence fits TRBJ2-7 better, so the J call may be wrong. The CDR3 DNA reads as TGTGCCAGCAGCGTAGTAGGTAGCGGGACCTCCGAGCAGTACTTC. This translates into CASSVVGSGTSEQYF.